These 27 T cell receptor beta chains originate from one sample sequenced in a study of blood T cell repertoires in COVID-19. Only in-frame clones appear in the TCRdb table, and some are missing; sequencing was by immunoSEQ multiplex PCR. Of more than 250,000 clones listed, about 83% are singletons. Sequencing was carried out using PBMCs or T cells enriched from blood (not recorded which). The receptor source for this set is a woman aged 40 to 50 who had recovered from COVID-19.

V is TRBV19 and J is TRBJ1-4; 8 bases fit TRBD1. Germline CDR1 LNHDA, CDR2 SQIVND (reference sequence). The CDR3 is made up of 14 amino acids. J was trimmed by 10 bases and V by 5 bases; bases with no gene match: 9. CDR3 bases: TGTGCCAGTAGTCCGGACGGACAGGGAGGAAAACTGTTTTTT. Translation gives CASSPDGQGGKLFF.

DNA for the CDR3: TGTGCCAGCAGCACTAGACAGGGCGATTACTCACCCCTCCACTTT. This translates into CASSTRQGDYSPLHF. This sequence joins TRBV7-3 and TRBJ1-6, with 7 positions matching TRBD1. The CDR3 contains 15 residues. With V trimmed by 5 bases and J by 10 bases, 11 bases remained unmatched. The germline gives CDR1 SGHTA, CDR2 FQGTGA.

The CDR3 region is CASSLWGGLIQYF. CDR3 DNA sequence: TGTGCCAGCAGTTTATGGGGGGGGCTCATTCAGTACTTC. V usage is TRBV28 and J usage is TRBJ2-4, with a weak D call TRBD2 (7 bases). This CDR3 is 13 amino acids long. V was clipped by 0 bases and J by 9 bases, with 9 bases between them. The germline V gene encodes CDR1 MDHEN and CDR2 SYDVKM.

As regards this clone: One junction end does not reproduce the germline sequence, and a read error may be involved. The chain is built from TRBV7-7 and TRBJ2-7, with D tentatively TRBD1 (6 bases). Germline CDR1 is SSHAT and CDR2 is FNYEAQ (reference sequence). The CDR3 runs to 16 residues. CDR3 residues: CASSLGEIQGGYEQYF. As DNA, the CDR3 is TGTGCTAGCAGCTTAGGAGAAATACAGGGCGGGTACGAGCAGTACTTC.

The genes are TRBV7-2 and TRBJ2-7; 11 bases agree with TRBD2. With V trimmed by 2 bases and J by 4 bases, 7 bases remained unmatched. Germline V lookup: CDR1 SGHTA, CDR2 FQGNSA. The CDR3 runs 16 residues. The CDR3 region is CASSLLPSGRTYEQYF. In DNA form, the CDR3 reads TGTGCCAGCAGCTTATTGCCTAGCGGGAGGACATACGAGCAGTACTTC.

This sequence joins TRBV3-1 (or the pseudogene TRBV3-2) and TRBJ2-1; the match to TRBD2 covers 12 bases. V lost 4 bases, J lost 8 bases, and 6 bases stayed unmatched. Germline CDR1 and CDR2: LGHDT and YNNKEL (reference sequence). The CDR3 loop spans 15 amino acids. Written as DNA, the CDR3 is TGTGCCAGCAGCCTCCTAGCGGGAGGGCTTGATGAGCAGTTCTTC. It is translated as CASSLLAGGLDEQFF.

This clone has just one count. The rearrangement links TRBV6-4 to TRBJ2-2, with D possibly being TRBD1 (6 bases). The V end lost 8 bases, the J end lost 8 bases, and 21 bases lay between the germline ends. The CDR3 is made up of 15 amino acids. From germline, CDR1 is MRHNA and CDR2 SNTAGT. CDR3 coding DNA: TGTGCCAGCCCTTCCGGGACACCCTTTGCAGGGGAGCTGTTTTTT. Its protein product is CASPSGTPFAGELFF.

Note on this clone: The junction departs from germline at one end; a sequencing error may be responsible. The rearrangement uses TRBV28 and TRBJ2-7; D unresolved. The V gene's germline CDR1 is MDHEN and CDR2 SYDVKM. CDR3 size: 12 residues. The CDR3 DNA reads TGTGCCAGCAGTTTCCCTAAATACGTGCAGTACTTC. This translates into CASSFPKYVQYF.

This chain joins TRBV15 and TRBJ1-1, with 7 nucleotides matching TRBD1. Trimming at V came to 5 bases and at J to 1 base, leaving 4 bases not matched to a gene. CDR1 is LNHNV and CDR2 is YYDKDF in the germline V gene (reference sequence). The CDR3 has 14 residues. The CDR3 here is CATSRRQGNTEAFF. CDR3 coding DNA: TGTGCCACCAGCCGAAGACAGGGGAACACTGAAGCTTTCTTT. The whole variable domain, remainder taken from reference TRBV15 and TRBJ1-1, is DAMVIQNPRYQVTQFGKPVTLSCSQTLNHNVMYWYQQKSSQAPKLLFHYYDKDFNNEADTPDNFQSRRPNTSFCFLDIRSPGLGDTAMYLCATSRRQGNTEAFFGQGTRLTVV.

The chain links TRBV2 to TRBJ2-1; TRBD1 aligns across 7 bases. The V gene's germline CDR1 is SNHLY and CDR2 FYNNEI. Trimming removed 5 bases from V and 6 bases from J; junction bases left unmatched: 4. The CDR3 has 13 residues. The CDR3 bases are TGTGCCAGCAGTCTTACAGGGGTCAATGAGCAGTTCTTC. It yields the protein CASSLTGVNEQFF.

This chain uses TRBV24-1 with TRBJ2-3; possibly TRBD1 for D (7 bases). The CDR3 extends over 16 amino acids. V was clipped by 0 bases and J by 5 bases, with 14 bases between them. CDR1 is KGHDR, CDR2 SFDVKD, per germline. This CDR3 reads CATSDLGGTAGDTQYF. The DNA of the CDR3 is TGTGCCACCAGTGATTTGGGCGGGACAGCAGGAGATACGCAGTATTTT.

V usage is TRBV19 and J usage is TRBJ2-1; TRBD1 aligns across 7 bases. In germline, CDR1 is LNHDA, CDR2 SQIVND (reference sequence). Trimming at V came to 5 bases and at J to 12 bases, leaving 19 bases not matched to a gene. This CDR3 region has 16 residues. The CDR3 loop reads CASSPTGQLPRSGQFF. For the CDR3, the DNA is TGTGCCAGTAGTCCGACGGGACAGCTCCCTAGGTCTGGGCAGTTCTTC.

The chain combines TRBV24-1 with TRBJ2-1, with D possibly TRBD2 on 5 matching bases. The CDR3 is 13 amino acids. CDR1 KGHDR and CDR2 SFDVKD come from the germline V gene. V dropped 0 bases and J dropped 7 bases, with 6 bases sitting between them. The CDR3 region is CATSDLPGNEQFF. CDR3 DNA sequence: TGTGCCACCAGTGATTTGCCGGGGAATGAGCAGTTCTTC.

The V and J genes are TRBV7-9 and TRBJ2-1; the D gene is possibly TRBD1 (7 bases). The CDR3 is 13 residues long. Looked up from germline, CDR1 is SEHNR and CDR2 is FQNEAQ (reference sequence). V was trimmed by 8 bases and J by 9 bases, leaving 17 bases between them. The DNA for the CDR3 is TGTGCCAGCGACAGGGAGGTGAGGAGTGAGCAGTTCTTC. It specifies CASDREVRSEQFF. The complete variable domain, with remaining parts taken from reference TRBV7-9 and TRBJ2-1, reads DTGVSQNPRHKITKRGQNVTFRCDPISEHNRLYWYRQTLGQGPEFLTYFQNEAQLEKSRLLSDRFSAERPKGSFSTLEIQRTEQGDSAMYLCASDREVRSEQFFGPGTRLTVL.

V and J are TRBV6-5 and TRBJ1-6; D is unresolved. V was trimmed by 3 bases and J by 0 bases, leaving 9 bases between them. The CDR3 is made up of 16 amino acids. Germline lookup yields CDR1 MNHEY and CDR2 SVGAGI. CDR3 amino acids: CASSYGWASYNSPLHF. DNA for the CDR3: TGTGCCAGCAGTTATGGGTGGGCCTCCTATAATTCACCCCTCCACTTT.

The chain carries TRBV3-1 (or the pseudogene TRBV3-2) and TRBJ2-1; 8 bases agree with TRBD2. J was trimmed by 10 bases and V by 4 bases; bases with no gene match: 12. The CDR3 sequence is 15 residues long. CDR1 is LGHDT and CDR2 is YNNKEL in the germline V gene (reference sequence). The CDR3 sequence: CASSRQTGTSREQFF. CDR3 sequence (DNA): TGTGCCAGCAGCCGCCAGACCGGGACTAGTAGGGAGCAGTTCTTC.

This clone was observed a handful of times. The chain recombines TRBV18 with TRBJ2-7, with TRBD2 matching 15 bases. V lost 3 bases and J lost 5; bases outside the gene matches: 5. CDR3 length equals 16 residues. The germline V gene has CDR1 KGHSH and CDR2 LQKENI. The CDR3 loop reads CASSPLGLAGGDEQYF. The CDR3 DNA is TGTGCCAGCTCACCCCTAGGACTAGCGGGGGGGGACGAGCAGTACTTC.

This rearrangement joins TRBV5-8 to TRBJ1-3, with 7 bases fitting TRBD1. Germline-derived CDR1 and CDR2 are SGHTS and YDEGEE. The CDR3 contains 15 residues. Unmatched junction bases numbered 4, after V lost 4 bases and J lost 0 bases. This CDR3 is CASSRDRLSGNTIYF. CDR3 DNA: TGTGCCAGCAGCCGGGACAGACTCTCTGGAAACACCATATATTTT.

The chain is built from TRBV4-2 and TRBJ1-2; 9 bases align to TRBD1. This CDR3 contains 17 residues. The J segment lost 6 bases and the V segment lost 3 bases, leaving 14 bases of the junction unmatched. The V gene's germline CDR1 is LGHNA and CDR2 YNFKEQ. The CDR3 region is CASSQGQTGGKADGYTF. Here the CDR3 DNA reads TGTGCCAGCAGCCAGGGTCAGACAGGGGGAAAAGCGGATGGCTACACCTTC.

This clone showed up just once. The J gene is TRBJ2-6, the V gene TRBV28; D is undetermined. The CDR3 has 13 residues. CDR1 and CDR2 from the germline V gene are MDHEN and SYDVKM. Trimming stripped 8 bases from V and 0 bases from J, with 5 bases between. CDR3 nucleotide sequence: TGTGCCAGCGTGGCCTCTGGGGCCAACGTCCTGACTTTC. It encodes CASVASGANVLTF.

This chain uses TRBV5-8 with TRBJ1-1; 7 bases map to TRBD1. This CDR3 is built from 15 residues. In germline, CDR1 is SGHTS, CDR2 YDEGEE. V gave up 2 bases and J gave up 0 bases; unmatched junction bases: 4. The CDR3 region has the DNA TGTGCCAGCAGCTTATGGGACAGCATGAACACTGAAGCTTTCTTT. It is translated as CASSLWDSMNTEAFF.

V and J are TRBV29-1 and TRBJ1-2, with D uncertain. Germline V gene lookup returns CDR1 SQVTM and CDR2 ANQGSEA. This CDR3 spans 13 amino acids. Between the trimmed V and J ends, which lost 3 bases and 0 bases, there was a span of 8 bases. The CDR3 DNA follows: TGCAGCGTTGAGACACGGTCTAACTATGGCTACACCTTC. Translation gives CSVETRSNYGYTF. Drawing the rest from reference TRBV29-1 and TRBJ1-2, the complete variable domain is SAVISQKPSRDICQRGTSLTIQCQVDSQVTMMFWYRQQPGQSLTLIATANQGSEATYESGFVIDKFPISRPNLTFSTLTVSNMSPEDSSIYLCSVETRSNYGYTFGSGTRLTVV.

The chain links TRBV5-4 to TRBJ2-3, with 9 bases lining up with TRBD2. The CDR3 has 15 amino acids. The germline gives CDR1 SGHNT, CDR2 YYREEE (reference sequence). V shed 5 bases and J 4 bases; nucleotides not matched to a gene: 8. The CDR3: CASRAGTSLPDTQYF. The CDR3 DNA is TGTGCCAGCAGGGCCGGGACTAGCCTCCCAGATACGCAGTATTTT.

This clone was seen a single time. The chain uses TRBV28 and TRBJ1-1; 11 bases are a match to TRBD1. Looked up from germline, CDR1 is MDHEN and CDR2 is SYDVKM. V was pared by 5 bases and J by 3 bases, with 8 bases of the junction left unmatched. The CDR3 length is 16 residues. The CDR3 bases are TGTGCCAGCAGTCACGCCGGGACAGGGGGTGACACTGAAGCTTTCTTT. Translated, it gives CASSHAGTGGDTEAFF.

The chain joins TRBV6-2 or TRBV6-3 to TRBJ2-3, with TRBD2 as a possible D gene (7 bases). This CDR3 comprises 15 residues. V was cut by 2 bases and J by 2 bases, with 11 bases left in between. The V gene's germline CDR1 is MNHEY and CDR2 SVGEGT. The CDR3 spells CASSYAGAYTDTQYF. CDR3 nucleotides: TGTGCCAGCAGTTACGCGGGGGCTTACACAGATACGCAGTATTTT.

The chain carries TRBV13 and TRBJ2-5; 8 positions match TRBD2. V lost 7 bases and J lost 5; bases outside the gene matches: 12. CDR1 and CDR2 from the germline V gene are PRHDT and FYEKMQ (reference sequence). The CDR3 has 15 residues. CDR3 DNA sequence: TGTGCCAGCACCCCCAGAGCGGGGGTACAGGAGACCCAGTACTTC. Translating gives CASTPRAGVQETQYF.

This chain uses TRBV25-1 with TRBJ1-1; D call uncertain. The CDR3 spans 14 residues. Trimming shortened V by 6 bases and J by 5 bases, and 16 bases separated the two germline ends. CDR1 and CDR2 (germline): MGHDK, SYGVNS. The CDR3 nucleotides read TGTGCCAGCAGCCCCAGGTGGGGAGGAACTGAAGCTTTCTTT. It translates to CASSPRWGGTEAFF.